A selection of T cell receptor beta chains follows, all from one sample in a study of T cell changes during pregnancy in multiple sclerosis. Sequencing used immunoSEQ multiplex PCR; TCRdb keeps in-frame clones, though not all of them. Seen here are some 27,000 clones, approximately 92% observed once, and the top ten hold approximately 0.86%. The material sequenced was CD4+ T cells from peripheral blood mononuclear cells, taken in the second trimester of pregnancy. These receptors originate from a female donor with multiple sclerosis, enrolled in a pregnancy study. CDR3s include the opening cysteine and the closing phenylalanine or tryptophan. The order of the fields is clone size, J gene, CDR3 length, V gene, D gene, CDR3 protein, CDR3 DNA. The D gene is left open where the match is weak. Rows may omit the clone size; those that give it use once, few, many or a size class.

size: NA; J: TRBJ1-1; length: 14; V: TRBV15; D: NA; CDR3: CATSRGQSPTEAFF; DNA: TGTGCCACCAGCAGAGGACAAAGCCCCACTGAAGCTTTCTTT
size: few; J: TRBJ1-1; length: 12; V: TRBV28; D: NA; CDR3: CAAYRTDTEAFF; DNA: TGTGCCGCTTACAGGACGGACACTGAAGCTTTCTTT
size: NA; J: TRBJ2-7; length: 13; V: TRBV7-3; D: TRBD2; CDR3: CASAGGWAHEQYF; DNA: TGTGCCAGCGCCGGGGGGTGGGCTCACGAGCAGTACTTC
size: once; J: TRBJ2-7; length: 14; V: TRBV7-2; D: NA; CDR3: CASTTRQAPYEQYF; DNA: TGTGCCAGCACCACCCGACAGGCCCCCTACGAGCAGTACTTC
size: NA; J: TRBJ2-7; length: 14; V: TRBV28; D: TRBD1; CDR3: CASSGRTGGWEQYF; DNA: TGTGCCAGCAGTGGCCGGACAGGGGGTTGGGAGCAGTACTTC
size: NA; J: TRBJ1-1; length: 15; V: TRBV6-6; D: NA; CDR3: CASSYSPRGSTEAFF; DNA: TGTGCCAGCAGTTACTCGCCACGGGGGAGCACTGAAGCTTTCTTT
size: NA; J: TRBJ1-4; length: 15; V: TRBV15; D: NA; CDR3: CATSRGPRQSEKLFF; DNA: TGTGCCACCAGCAGAGGCCCGAGGCAGAGTGAAAAACTGTTTTTT
size: NA; J: TRBJ1-6; length: 16; V: TRBV11-2; D: NA; CDR3: CASSRPGLGRRSPLHF; DNA: TGTGCCAGCAGCCGCCCGGGACTCGGCCGGAGGTCACCCCTCCACTTT
size: once; J: TRBJ2-2; length: 14; V: TRBV9; D: TRBD2; CDR3: CASARLAGTGELFF; DNA: TGTGCCAGCGCACGACTAGCGGGAACCGGGGAGCTGTTTTTT
size: NA; J: TRBJ2-1; length: 14; V: TRBV27; D: TRBD2; CDR3: CASRLTGLAGEQFF; DNA: TGTGCCAGCAGACTTACCGGACTAGCGGGGGAGCAGTTCTTC
size: NA; J: TRBJ1-2; length: 15; V: TRBV7-2; D: TRBD1; CDR3: CASSLAGQANYGYTF; DNA: TGTGCCAGCAGCTTAGCGGGACAGGCTAACTATGGCTACACCTTC
size: NA; J: TRBJ1-2; length: 12; V: TRBV28; D: NA; CDR3: CASSRRAGSYTF; DNA: TGTGCCAGCAGCCGGCGGGCGGGAAGCTACACCTTC
size: NA; J: TRBJ2-3; length: 16; V: TRBV18; D: TRBD1; CDR3: CASSPRTGGGAATQYF; DNA: TGTGCCAGCTCACCTAGGACAGGGGGCGGAGCGGCTACGCAGTATTTT
size: NA; J: TRBJ1-1; length: 13; V: TRBV5-1; D: NA; CDR3: CASSRGQNTEAFF; DNA: TGCGCCAGCAGCAGGGGACAGAACACTGAAGCTTTCTTT
size: NA; J: TRBJ1-6; length: 15; V: TRBV19; D: NA; CDR3: CASSMRGSDNSPLHF; DNA: TGTGCCAGTAGTATGAGAGGCTCAGATAATTCACCCCTCCACTTT
size: NA; J: TRBJ1-1; length: 13; V: TRBV29-1; D: TRBD1; CDR3: CSVAGGATAEAFF; DNA: TGCAGCGTTGCAGGGGGCGCGACGGCTGAAGCTTTCTTT
size: NA; J: TRBJ2-7; length: 14; V: TRBV10-2; D: TRBD1; CDR3: CASSAQDRVGEQYF; DNA: TGCGCCAGCAGCGCCCAAGACAGGGTAGGAGAGCAGTACTTC
size: NA; J: TRBJ2-1; length: 18; V: TRBV7-2; D: TRBD2; CDR3: CASSSTGWGAGAYNEQFF; DNA: TGTGCCAGCAGCTCCACCGGTTGGGGAGCGGGGGCCTACAATGAGCAGTTCTTC
size: NA; J: TRBJ2-7; length: 14; V: TRBV29-1; D: TRBD2; CDR3: CSVLGLAGIYEQYF; DNA: TGCAGCGTGCTTGGACTAGCGGGGATATACGAGCAGTACTTC
size: NA; J: TRBJ2-5; length: 13; V: TRBV7-8; D: NA; CDR3: CASSFRGSETQYF; DNA: TGTGCCAGCAGCTTCAGGGGTTCGGAGACCCAGTACTTC
size: NA; J: TRBJ2-3; length: 14; V: TRBV7-9; D: NA; CDR3: CASSRQVYTDTQYF; DNA: TGTGCCAGCAGCCGACAGGTTTATACAGATACGCAGTATTTT
size: NA; J: TRBJ2-5; length: 14; V: TRBV7-9; D: NA; CDR3: CASSSWTGEETQYF; DNA: TGTGCCAGCAGCTCATGGACTGGGGAAGAGACCCAGTACTTC
size: NA; J: TRBJ2-5; length: 13; V: TRBV19; D: TRBD1; CDR3: CASRDRAGETQYF; DNA: TGTGCCAGCAGAGACAGGGCCGGCGAGACCCAGTACTTC
size: NA; J: TRBJ1-5; length: 14; V: TRBV7-2; D: NA; CDR3: CASSFQGLIGSQHF; DNA: TGTGCCAGCAGTTTCCAGGGTCTAATAGGTTCCCAGCATTTT